This record concerns one TCR beta chain sequence. Its antigen is currently unknown. This sample is drawn from a study of blood T cells in healthy people across ages. Across the whole study: When template switching was applied, about one barcoded beta molecule was captured per two T cells.

Study findings and constraints: A roughly linear age-dependent decrease characterized TCR beta diversity per million T cells. When set beside aged donors, long-lived donors presented more naive CD4+ cells and higher diversity.

A second PCR, run for roughly 7 to 12 cycles, used a sample-barcoded 5' primer plus a J-beta primer mix. TCRdb re-derived calls from the 5' RACE reads in MiXCR, one entry per CDR3 protein. The table lists some 700,000 distinct CDR3 sequences, more than 40% of them singletons. Per sample, extraction of total RNA gave at least 5 micrograms in every case. The sequence was collected from a woman between 55 and 75 years old in good health. Material for sequencing was blood.

The CDR3 region is CASSVPGQDTQYF. The DNA for the CDR3 is TGTGCCAGCAGCGTCCCGGGCCAAGATACGCAGTATTTT. The chain couples TRBV7-3 to TRBJ2-3; D gene uncertain. With 5 bases removed from V and 5 bases from J, the gap between germline ends came to 11 bases. Germline CDR1 SGHTA, CDR2 FQGTGA. This CDR3 is built from 13 residues.